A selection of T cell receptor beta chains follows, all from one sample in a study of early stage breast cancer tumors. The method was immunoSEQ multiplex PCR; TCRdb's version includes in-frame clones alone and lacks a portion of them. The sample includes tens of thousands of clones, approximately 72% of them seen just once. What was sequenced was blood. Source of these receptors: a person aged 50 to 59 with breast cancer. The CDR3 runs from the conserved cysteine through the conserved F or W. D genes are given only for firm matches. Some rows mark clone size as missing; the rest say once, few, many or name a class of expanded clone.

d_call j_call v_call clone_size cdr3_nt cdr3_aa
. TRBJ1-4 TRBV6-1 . TGTGCCAGCAGTGAAGTGCCGGGAGATGAAAAACTGTTTTTT CASSEVPGDEKLFF
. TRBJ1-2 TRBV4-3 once TGCGCCAGCAGCCAAGAGACAGCCAGCGCCGCTTATGGCTACACCTTC CASSQETASAAYGYTF
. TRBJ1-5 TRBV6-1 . TGTGCCAGCATGGGGGCTGGCAATCAGCCCCAGCATTTT CASMGAGNQPQHF
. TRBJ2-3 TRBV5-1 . TGCGCCAGCAGCTTGGTGGGTCGAGGGACAGATACGCAGTATTTT CASSLVGRGTDTQYF
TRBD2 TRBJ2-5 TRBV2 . TGTGCCAGCTTTCGGGAGGGCGAGGAGACCCAGTACTTC CASFREGEETQYF
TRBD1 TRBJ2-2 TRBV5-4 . TGTGCCAGCAGATCGGGACAGGGGGCGGGGAACACCGGGGAGCTGTTTTTT CASRSGQGAGNTGELFF
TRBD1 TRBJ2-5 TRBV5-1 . TGCGCCAGCAGCTCGGGACAGGGGGGAGTACAGACCCAGTACTTC CASSSGQGGVQTQYF
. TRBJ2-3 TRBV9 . TGTGCCAGCACACCGATAGCGGCTAGCACAGATACGCAGTATTTT CASTPIAASTDTQYF
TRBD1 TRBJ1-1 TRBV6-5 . TGTGCCACCAGAACCGGGACAGGGGGCATAGCTTTCTTT CATRTGTGGIAFF
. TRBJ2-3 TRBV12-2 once TGTGCAAGTCGCCAGCCTTTGGTGGGAGGCCCCACAGATACGCAGTATTTT CASRQPLVGGPTDTQYF
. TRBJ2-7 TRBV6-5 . TGTGCCAGCAGTTACTACAGGGAAAACGAGCAGTACTTC CASSYYRENEQYF
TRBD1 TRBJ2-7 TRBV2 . TGTGCCAGCAGCGGGACAGATTCCCGCGAGCAGTACTTC CASSGTDSREQYF